These 3 T cell receptor beta chains share one sample of origin, sequenced in a study of blood T cells in healthy people across ages. A second about 7 to 12 cycle PCR used barcoded and J-beta primers. A single record per CDR3 protein comes from TCRdb applying MiXCR to the 5' RACE reads. The data hold 650,000 to 900,000 distinct CDR3 sequences, with around 62% observed a single time. The sample was blood. Source of these receptors: a man aged 25 to 40 in good health.

This chain links TRBV5-1 with TRBJ2-3, with D possibly matching TRBD2 (6 bases). This CDR3 spans 15 amino acids. V shed 3 bases and J shed 0 bases, with 11 bases lying between them. Germline V gene lookup returns CDR1 SGHRS and CDR2 YFSETQ. In nucleotides, the CDR3 is TGCGCCAGCAGCTCGGACGGGGGTAGCACAGATACGCAGTATTTT. It is translated as CASSSDGGSTDTQYF.

The chain couples TRBV4-2 to TRBJ2-5, with 9 bases identical to TRBD2. The J call may be in error: the DNA end matches TRBJ2-7 better. This CDR3 spans 16 amino acids. Germline assignment: CDR1 LGHNA and CDR2 YNFKEQ. In nucleotides, the CDR3 is TGTGCCAGCAGCCAGGTTCCGGGACTAGCTTACTACGAGCAGTACTTC. Amino acids: CASSQVPGLAYYEQYF.

This chain links TRBV6-1 with TRBJ2-7; D might be TRBD1 (6 bases). CDR3 length: 15 amino acids. Germline V CDR1 and CDR2: MNHNS, SASEGT. The V and J ends lost 2 bases and 7 bases respectively, with 18 bases between them. The CDR3 DNA reads as TGTGCCAGCAGTGAAACGGCAGGGGCGTACAATGAGCAGTACTTC. It yields the protein CASSETAGAYNEQYF.